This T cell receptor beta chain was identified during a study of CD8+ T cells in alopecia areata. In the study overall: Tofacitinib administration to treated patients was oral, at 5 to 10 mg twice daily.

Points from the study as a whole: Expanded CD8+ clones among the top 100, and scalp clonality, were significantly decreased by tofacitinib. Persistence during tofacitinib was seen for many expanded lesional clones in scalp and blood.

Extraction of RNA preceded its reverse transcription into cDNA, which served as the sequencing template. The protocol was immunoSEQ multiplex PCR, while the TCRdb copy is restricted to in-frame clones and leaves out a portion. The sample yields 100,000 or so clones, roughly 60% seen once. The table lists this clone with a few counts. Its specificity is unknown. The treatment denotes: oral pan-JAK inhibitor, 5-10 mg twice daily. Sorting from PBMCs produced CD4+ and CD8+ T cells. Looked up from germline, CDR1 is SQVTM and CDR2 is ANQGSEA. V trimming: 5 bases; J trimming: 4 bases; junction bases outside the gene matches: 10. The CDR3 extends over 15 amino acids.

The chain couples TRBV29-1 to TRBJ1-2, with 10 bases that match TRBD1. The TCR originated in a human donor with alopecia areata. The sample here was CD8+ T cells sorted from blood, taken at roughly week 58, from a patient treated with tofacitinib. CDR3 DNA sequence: TGCAGCGTTCCACCCGCGGGACAGGGGAGCTATGGCTACACCTTC. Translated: CSVPPAGQGSYGYTF.